Included here is one T cell receptor beta chain sequence, with context. The data derive from a study of blood T cells in healthy people across ages. Germline V gene data show CDR1 as SGHDT and CDR2 as YYEEEE. V was shortened by 0 bases and J by 9 bases, with 12 bases between the two germline ends. This CDR3 region has 13 residues. Using a J-beta primer mix together with a sample-barcoded 5' primer, a second PCR was run for roughly 6 to 11 cycles. TCRdb re-analysed the 5' RACE reads in MiXCR, keeping a single row per CDR3 protein. The sample has about 1.4 million distinct CDR3 sequences; almost 60% are singletons. The sample, approximately 11 milliliters of peripheral blood, was drawn from each donor.

The chain combines TRBV5-6 with TRBJ1-2, with a weak D call TRBD1 (5 bases). Material: blood. The receptor was isolated from a young man in good health. CDR3: CASSLAGGVSYTF. Written as DNA, the CDR3 is TGTGCCAGCAGCTTGGCGGGAGGGGTTAGCTACACCTTC.